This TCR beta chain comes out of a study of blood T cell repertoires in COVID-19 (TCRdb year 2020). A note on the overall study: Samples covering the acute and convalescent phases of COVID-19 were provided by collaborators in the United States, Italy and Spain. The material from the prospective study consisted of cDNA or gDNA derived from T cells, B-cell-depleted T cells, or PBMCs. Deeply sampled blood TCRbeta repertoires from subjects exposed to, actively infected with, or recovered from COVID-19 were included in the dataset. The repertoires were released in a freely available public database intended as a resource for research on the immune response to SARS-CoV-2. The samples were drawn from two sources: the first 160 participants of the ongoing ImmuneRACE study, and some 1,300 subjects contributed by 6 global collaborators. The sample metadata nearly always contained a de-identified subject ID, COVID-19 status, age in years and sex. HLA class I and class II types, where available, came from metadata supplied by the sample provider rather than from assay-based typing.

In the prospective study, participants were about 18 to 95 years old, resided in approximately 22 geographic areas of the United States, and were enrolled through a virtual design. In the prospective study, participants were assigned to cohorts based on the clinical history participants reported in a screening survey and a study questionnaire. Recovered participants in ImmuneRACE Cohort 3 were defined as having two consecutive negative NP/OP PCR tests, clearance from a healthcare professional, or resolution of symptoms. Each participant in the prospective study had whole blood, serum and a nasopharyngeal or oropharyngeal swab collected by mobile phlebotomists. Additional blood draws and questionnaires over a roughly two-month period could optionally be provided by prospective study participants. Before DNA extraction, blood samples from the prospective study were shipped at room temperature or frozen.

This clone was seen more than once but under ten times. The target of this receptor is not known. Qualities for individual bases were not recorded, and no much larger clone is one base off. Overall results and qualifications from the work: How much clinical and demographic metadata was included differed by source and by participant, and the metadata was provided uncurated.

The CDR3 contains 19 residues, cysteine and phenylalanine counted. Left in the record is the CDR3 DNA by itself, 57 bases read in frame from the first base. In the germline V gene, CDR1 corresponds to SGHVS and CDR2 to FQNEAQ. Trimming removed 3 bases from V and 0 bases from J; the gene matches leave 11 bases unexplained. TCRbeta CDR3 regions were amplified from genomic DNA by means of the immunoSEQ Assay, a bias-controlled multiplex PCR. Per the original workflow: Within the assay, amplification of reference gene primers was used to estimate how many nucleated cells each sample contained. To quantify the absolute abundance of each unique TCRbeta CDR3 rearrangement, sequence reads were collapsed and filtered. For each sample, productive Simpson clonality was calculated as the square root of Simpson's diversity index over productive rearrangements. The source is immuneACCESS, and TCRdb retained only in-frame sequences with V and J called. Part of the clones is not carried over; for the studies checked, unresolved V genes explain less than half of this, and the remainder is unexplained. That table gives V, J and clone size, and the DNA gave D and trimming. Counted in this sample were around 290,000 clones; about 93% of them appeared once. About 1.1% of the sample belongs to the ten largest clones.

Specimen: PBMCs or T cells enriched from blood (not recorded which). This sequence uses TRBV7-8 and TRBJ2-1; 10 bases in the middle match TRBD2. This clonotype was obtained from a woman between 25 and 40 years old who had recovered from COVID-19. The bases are TGTGCCAGCAGCTTCATAAGCGGGAGGGGGCTGAGCTCCTACAATGAGCAGTTCTTC. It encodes CASSFISGRGLSSYNEQFF.